The TCR beta chain under discussion was sequenced for a study of vaccination effects on CD4 cells after COVID-19. Profiled with immunoSEQ multiplex PCR; TCRdb holds only in-frame clones, not every one. The table lists some 77,000 clones, roughly 70% of them singletons. Comments on this clone: Its antigen is not known.

Viral peptide pool expansion of antigen-specific CD4+ T cells preceded sequencing in the ViraFEST assay. Culture lasted over 9 days before CD4+ T cell isolation. No vaccinee had earlier SARS-CoV-2 infection, and nucleocapsid antibodies were negative. Germline CDR1 reads LGHDT; CDR2 reads YNNKEL (reference sequence). The V segment lost 7 bases and the J segment 5 bases; nucleotides outside the gene matches: 8. This CDR3 is 14 amino acids long. Findings and caveats of the study: Healthy vaccinees had only 1 of 255 vaccine-induced clones cross-react with common cold coronaviruses.

This clonotype was sampled from a human donor who received a COVID-19 vaccine. The chain recombines TRBV3-1 (or the pseudogene TRBV3-2) with TRBJ2-1, with 7 bases aligning to TRBD1. The specimen comprised CD4+ T cells from PBMCs cultured with HCoV-OC43 spike peptides, sampled before COVID-19 vaccination. Subset indicated: HCoV-OC43 spike overlapping peptide pool stimulation. CDR3 residues: CASTRQGTNNEQFF. DNA for the CDR3: TGTGCCAGCACCCGACAGGGTACCAACAATGAGCAGTTCTTC.